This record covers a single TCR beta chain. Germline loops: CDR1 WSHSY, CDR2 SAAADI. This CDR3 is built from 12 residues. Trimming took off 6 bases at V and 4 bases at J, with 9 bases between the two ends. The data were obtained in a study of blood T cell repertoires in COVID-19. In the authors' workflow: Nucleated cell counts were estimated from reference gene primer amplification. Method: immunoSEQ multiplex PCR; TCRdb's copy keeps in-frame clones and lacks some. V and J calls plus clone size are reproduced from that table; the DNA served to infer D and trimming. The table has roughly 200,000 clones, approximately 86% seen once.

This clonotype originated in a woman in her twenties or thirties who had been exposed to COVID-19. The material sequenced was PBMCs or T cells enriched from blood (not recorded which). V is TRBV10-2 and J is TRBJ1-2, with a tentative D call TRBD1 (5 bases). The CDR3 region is CASRTDSYGYTF. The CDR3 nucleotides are TGCGCCAGCAGAACAGACAGCTATGGCTACACCTTC.